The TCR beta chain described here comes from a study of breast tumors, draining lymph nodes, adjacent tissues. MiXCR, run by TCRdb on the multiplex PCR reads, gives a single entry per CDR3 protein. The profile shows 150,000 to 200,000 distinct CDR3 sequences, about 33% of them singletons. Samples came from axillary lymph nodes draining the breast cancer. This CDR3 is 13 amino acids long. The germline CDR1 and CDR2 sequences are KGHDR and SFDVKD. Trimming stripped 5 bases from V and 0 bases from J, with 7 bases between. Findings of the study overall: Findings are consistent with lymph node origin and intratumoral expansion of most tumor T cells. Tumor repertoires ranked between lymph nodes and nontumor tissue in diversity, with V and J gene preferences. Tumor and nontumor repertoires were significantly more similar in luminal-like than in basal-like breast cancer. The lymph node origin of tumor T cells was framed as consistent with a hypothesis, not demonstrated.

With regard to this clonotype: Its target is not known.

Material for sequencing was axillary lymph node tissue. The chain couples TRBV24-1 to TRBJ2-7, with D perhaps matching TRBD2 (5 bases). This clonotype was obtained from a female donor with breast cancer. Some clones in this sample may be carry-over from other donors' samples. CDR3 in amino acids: CATSAAGSYEQYF. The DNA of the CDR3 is TGTGCCACCAGTGCCGCGGGCTCCTACGAGCAGTACTTC.